This T cell receptor (beta chain) comes out of a study of blood T cell repertoires in COVID-19. Repertoires were generated with immunoSEQ multiplex PCR, while TCRdb's copy carries only in-frame clones and drops some. The sample lists hundreds of thousands of clones; around 91% were seen once. This CDR3 is built from 16 residues. In germline, CDR1 is SGDLS, CDR2 YYNGEE. Trimming removed 0 bases from V and 5 bases from J; junction bases left unmatched: 10. Participants, about 18 to 90 years old, spanned fewer than 25 US areas. Clinical histories supplied by participants themselves formed the basis of cohort assignment. Donors in Cohort 3 who had recovered were those with two negative PCRs, healthcare professional clearance, or resolution of their symptoms.

This receptor was identified in a young man who had recovered from COVID-19. V usage is TRBV9 and J usage is TRBJ2-7; 8 bases are shared with TRBD2. Sequences were obtained from PBMCs or T cells enriched from blood (not recorded which). DNA for the CDR3: TGTGCCAGCAGCGTAGGTGGGAGCGGGAGAGGAAACGAGCAGTACTTC. Amino acid sequence: CASSVGGSGRGNEQYF.